The entry that follows covers one TCR beta chain sequence. Its cognate antigen is unknown. Combining a sample-barcoded 5' primer with a J-beta primer mix, a second PCR ran for roughly 6 to 12 cycles. TCRdb reanalysed the 5' RACE reads using MiXCR and keeps one entry per CDR3 protein. Of about 650,000 distinct CDR3 sequences listed, around 32% are singletons. The CDR3 covers 17 residues. CDR1 and CDR2 (germline): SGHTA, FQGNSA. The sample comes from a study of blood T cells in healthy people across ages. The study, taken as a whole, reports: Long-lived donors had more naive CD4+ cells and higher diversity than aged donors.

Sequencing input: blood. The receptor comes from a woman of 80 years or more in good health. The V call is TRBV7-2, the J call TRBJ2-5; TRBD1 matches 8 bases. The DNA matches TRBJ2-7 better at its end, which makes the J call doubtful. CDR3 in DNA: TGTGCCAGCAGCCAAGGACAGGGTGGCCGATCTACCTACGAGCAGTACTTC. Translating it yields CASSQGQGGRSTYEQYF.